One and the same sample provided the 10 T cell receptor beta chains below, sequenced in a study of blood T cell repertoires in COVID-19 (dated by TCRdb to 2018 to 2021). Library generation was performed with the immunoSEQ multiplex PCR assay. TCRdb's version of the immuneACCESS table is confined to in-frame rearrangements and falls short of the full clone set. An unresolved V gene accounts for under half of the shortfall where checked; the remainder is of unknown origin. Recorded for this sample are about 94,000 clones; 75% to 80% of them occurred a single time. Approximately 6% of the sample belongs to the ten largest clones. The material sequenced was peripheral blood. The receptor set was obtained from a man between 65 and 85 years old with COVID-19, enrolled during active disease.

The chain employs TRBV27 and TRBJ1-2; 7 bases are a match to TRBD1. Germline trimming cut 3 bases from V and 4 bases from J; bases unmatched to any gene: 8. CDR3 length equals 15 residues. Germline lookup yields CDR1 MNHEY and CDR2 SMNVEV (reference sequence). CDR3 DNA: TGTGCCAGCAGTTTTTCCGGGACAGACTCCTATGGCTACACCTTC. Translating it yields CASSFSGTDSYGYTF.

The chain links TRBV27 to TRBJ1-3; the match to TRBD1 covers 7 bases. This CDR3 has 16 residues. The ends lost 3 bases at V and 4 bases at J; junction bases unmatched: 9. Germline assignment: CDR1 MNHEY and CDR2 SMNVEV (reference sequence). CDR3 in DNA: TGTGCCAGCAGTTTGGTAGGGGGCGCGGGAGGAAACACCATATATTTT. It encodes CASSLVGGAGGNTIYF.

This clone turned up a few times. V is TRBV9 and J is TRBJ2-7; TRBD2 is a possible D gene (6 bases). The V end lost 4 bases, the J end lost 0 bases, and 17 bases lay between the germline ends. The CDR3 runs 16 residues. Germline assignment: CDR1 SGDLS and CDR2 YYNGEE. CDR3 nucleotides: TGTGCCAGCAGCCCAACGGGGACTTCGTACTCCTACGAGCAGTACTTC. Translation: CASSPTGTSYSYEQYF.

The rearrangement joins TRBV10-3 to TRBJ1-2; weak D call: TRBD1 (5 bases). The CDR3 extends over 11 amino acids. The ends were cut back, 3 bases at V and 8 bases at J, with 7 bases in the middle. In germline, CDR1 is ENHRY, CDR2 SYGVKD. This CDR3 reads CAISDQGGYTF. CDR3 nucleotides: TGTGCCATCAGTGACCAGGGCGGCTACACCTTC.

V is TRBV5-1 and J is TRBJ1-4; a possible D gene is TRBD1 (6 bases). The length of the CDR3 is 14 residues. V gave up 0 bases and J gave up 8 bases, with 11 bases separating them. Germline V lookup: CDR1 SGHRS, CDR2 YFSETQ. Written as DNA, the CDR3 is TGCGCCAGCAGCTTGGGGGGGCCAGTCGAAAAACTGTTTTTT. It translates to CASSLGGPVEKLFF.

The chain recombines TRBV6-2 or TRBV6-3 with TRBJ2-1, with 10 bases matching TRBD2. This CDR3 has 16 amino acids. The J segment lost 8 bases and the V segment lost 3 bases, leaving 10 bases of the junction unmatched. Germline V CDR1 and CDR2: MNHEY, SVGEGT. CDR3 protein: CASSYGEREGLDEQFF. The DNA of the CDR3 is TGTGCCAGCAGTTATGGGGAGCGGGAGGGCCTGGATGAGCAGTTCTTC.

The gene calls are TRBV6-5 and TRBJ1-2; D is perhaps TRBD1 (5 bases). The CDR3 has 15 amino acids. Germline V gene lookup returns CDR1 MNHEY and CDR2 SVGAGI. V lost 5 bases and J lost 2, with 15 bases in between. CDR3 sequence reads: CASSPLRTRNYGYTF. The DNA of the CDR3 is TGTGCCAGCAGTCCCCTAAGGACAAGAAACTATGGCTACACCTTC.

This clone has only one observation. This chain uses TRBV6-5 with TRBJ1-5, with 8 bases matching TRBD1. The CDR3 sequence is 15 residues long. CDR1 and CDR2 (germline): MNHEY, SVGAGI. Trimming took 5 bases from V and 3 from J; bases not matched to a gene: 6. The CDR3: CASSKGTGTNQPQHF. The CDR3 nucleotides are TGTGCCAGCAGTAAGGGGACAGGAACCAATCAGCCCCAGCATTTT.

The genes are TRBV4-1 and TRBJ2-1; TRBD2 agrees at 12 bases. Trimming removed 0 bases from V and 7 bases from J; junction bases left unmatched: 7. The CDR3 totals 17 residues. CDR1 is MGHRA and CDR2 is YSYEKL in the germline V gene. The CDR3 loop is CASSQETSGRYRNEQFF. The CDR3 coding sequence is TGCGCCAGCAGCCAAGAGACTAGCGGGAGATATCGGAATGAGCAGTTCTTC.

A few counts support this clone. V and J are TRBV2 and TRBJ1-2; TRBD1 aligns across 11 bases. CDR1 is SNHLY and CDR2 is FYNNEI in the germline V gene. This CDR3 spans 16 amino acids. With V trimmed by 2 bases and J by 8 bases, 10 bases remained unmatched. CDR3 nucleotides: TGTGCCAGCAGTGAATCATGGACAGGGGGCGCGGAAGGCTACACCTTC. Translation: CASSESWTGGAEGYTF. The full variable domain, with the rest looked up from reference TRBV2 and TRBJ1-2, is EPEVTQTPSHQVTQMGQEVILRCVPISNHLYFYWYRQILGQKVEFLVSFYNNEISEKSEIFDDQFSVERPDGSNFTLKIRSTKLEDSAMYFCASSESWTGGAEGYTFGSGTRLTVV.